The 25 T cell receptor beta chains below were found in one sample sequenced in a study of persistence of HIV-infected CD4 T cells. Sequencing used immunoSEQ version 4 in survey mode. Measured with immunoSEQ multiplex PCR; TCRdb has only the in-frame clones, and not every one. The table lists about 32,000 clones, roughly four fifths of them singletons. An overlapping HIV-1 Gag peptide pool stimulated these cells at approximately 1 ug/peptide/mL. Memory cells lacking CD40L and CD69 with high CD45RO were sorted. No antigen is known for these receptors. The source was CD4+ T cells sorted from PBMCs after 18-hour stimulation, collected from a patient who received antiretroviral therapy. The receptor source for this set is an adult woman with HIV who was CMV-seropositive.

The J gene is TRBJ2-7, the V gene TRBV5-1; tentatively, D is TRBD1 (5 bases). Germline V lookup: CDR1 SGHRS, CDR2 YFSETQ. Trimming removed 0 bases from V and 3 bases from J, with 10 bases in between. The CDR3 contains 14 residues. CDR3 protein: CASSLEGNDYEQYF. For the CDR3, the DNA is TGCGCCAGCAGCTTGGAGGGGAACGACTACGAGCAGTACTTC.

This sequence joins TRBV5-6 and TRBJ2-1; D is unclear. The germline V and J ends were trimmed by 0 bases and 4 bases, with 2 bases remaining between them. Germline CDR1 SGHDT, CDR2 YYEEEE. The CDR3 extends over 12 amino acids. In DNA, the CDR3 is TGTGCCAGCAGCTTGGAATACAATGAGCAGTTCTTC. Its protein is CASSLEYNEQFF.

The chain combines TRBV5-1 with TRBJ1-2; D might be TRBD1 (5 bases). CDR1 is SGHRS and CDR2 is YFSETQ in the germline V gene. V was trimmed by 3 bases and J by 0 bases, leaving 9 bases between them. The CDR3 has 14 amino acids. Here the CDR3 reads CASSSGLANYGYTF. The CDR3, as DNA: TGCGCCAGCAGCTCGGGGCTCGCTAACTATGGCTACACCTTC.

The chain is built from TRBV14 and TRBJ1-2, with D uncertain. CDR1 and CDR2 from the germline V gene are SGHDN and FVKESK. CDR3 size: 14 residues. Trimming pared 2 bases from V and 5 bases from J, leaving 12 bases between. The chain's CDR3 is CASSQRNTVYGYTF. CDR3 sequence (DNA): TGTGCCAGCAGCCAACGAAATACGGTTTATGGCTACACCTTC.

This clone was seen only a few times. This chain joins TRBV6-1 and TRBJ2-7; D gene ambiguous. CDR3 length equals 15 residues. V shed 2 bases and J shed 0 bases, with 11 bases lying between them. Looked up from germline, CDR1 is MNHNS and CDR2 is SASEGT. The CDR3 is CASSELAGYSYEQYF. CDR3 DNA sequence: TGTGCCAGCAGTGAATTGGCAGGTTACTCCTACGAGCAGTACTTC.

The CDR3 spells CASSQGGGLNYEQYF. In DNA, the CDR3 is TGTGCCAGCAGCCAAGGGGGCGGCCTCAACTACGAGCAGTACTTC. The chain uses TRBV3-1 (or the pseudogene TRBV3-2) and TRBJ2-7, with a weak D call TRBD1 (5 bases). V was clipped by 1 base and J by 3 bases, with 13 bases between them. This CDR3 has 15 amino acids. Germline V CDR1 and CDR2: LGHDT, YNNKEL (reference sequence).

The CDR3 DNA reads as TGCGCCAGCAGCTTGGAGGTTCAGGGGGTTGGCTACACCTTC. It yields the protein CASSLEVQGVGYTF. This chain connects TRBV5-1 to TRBJ1-2; 7 nucleotides agree with TRBD1. The CDR3 loop spans 14 amino acids. V shed 0 bases and J 7 bases; nucleotides not matched to a gene: 6. Germline V gives CDR1 SGHRS, CDR2 YFSETQ.

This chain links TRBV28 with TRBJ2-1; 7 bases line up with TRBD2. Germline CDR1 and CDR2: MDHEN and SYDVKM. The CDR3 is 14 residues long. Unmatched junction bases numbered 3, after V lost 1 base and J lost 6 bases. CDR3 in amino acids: CASSLFAGANEQFF. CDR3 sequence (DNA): TGTGCCAGCAGTTTATTTGCGGGAGCCAATGAGCAGTTCTTC.

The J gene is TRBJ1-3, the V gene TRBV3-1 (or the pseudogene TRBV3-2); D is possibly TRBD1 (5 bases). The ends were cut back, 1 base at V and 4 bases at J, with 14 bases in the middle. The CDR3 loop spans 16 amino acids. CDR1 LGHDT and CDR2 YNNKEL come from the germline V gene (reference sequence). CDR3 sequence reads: CASSQVVRGKGNTIYF. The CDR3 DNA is TGTGCCAGCAGCCAAGTAGTGCGGGGGAAAGGAAACACCATATATTTT.

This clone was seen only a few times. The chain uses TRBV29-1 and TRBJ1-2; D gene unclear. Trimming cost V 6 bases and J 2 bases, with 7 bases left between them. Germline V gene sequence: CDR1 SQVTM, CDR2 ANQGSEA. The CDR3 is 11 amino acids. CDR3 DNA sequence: TGCAGCGTCAGCCCGAACTATGGCTACACCTTC. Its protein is CSVSPNYGYTF.

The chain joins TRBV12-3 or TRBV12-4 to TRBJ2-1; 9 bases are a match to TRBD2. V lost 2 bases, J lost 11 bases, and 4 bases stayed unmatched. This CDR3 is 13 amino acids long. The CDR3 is CASSLTLAGKQFF. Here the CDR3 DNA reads TGTGCCAGCAGTTTAACTCTAGCGGGGAAGCAGTTCTTC.

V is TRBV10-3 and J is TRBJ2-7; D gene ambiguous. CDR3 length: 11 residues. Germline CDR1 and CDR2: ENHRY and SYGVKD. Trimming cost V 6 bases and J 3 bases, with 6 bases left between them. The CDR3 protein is CAIRDFYEQYF. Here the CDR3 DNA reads TGTGCCATCAGAGATTTCTACGAGCAGTACTTC.

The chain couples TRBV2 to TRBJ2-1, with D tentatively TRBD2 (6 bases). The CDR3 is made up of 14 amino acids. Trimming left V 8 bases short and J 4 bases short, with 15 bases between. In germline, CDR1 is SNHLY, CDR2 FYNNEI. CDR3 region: CASGMDYQYNEQFF. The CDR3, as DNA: TGTGCCAGCGGGATGGACTACCAATACAATGAGCAGTTCTTC.

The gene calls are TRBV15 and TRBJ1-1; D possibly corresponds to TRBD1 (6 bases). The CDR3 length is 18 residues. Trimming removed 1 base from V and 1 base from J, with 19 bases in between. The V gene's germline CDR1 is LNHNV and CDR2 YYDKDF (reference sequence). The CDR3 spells CATSRGGAGGLKNTEAFF. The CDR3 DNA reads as TGTGCCACCAGCAGAGGGGGGGCCGGAGGATTGAAGAACACTGAAGCTTTCTTT.

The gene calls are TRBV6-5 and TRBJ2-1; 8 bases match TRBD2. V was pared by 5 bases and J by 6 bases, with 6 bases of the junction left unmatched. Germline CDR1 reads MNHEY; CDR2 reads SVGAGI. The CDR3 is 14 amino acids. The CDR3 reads CASSIMAGGNEQFF. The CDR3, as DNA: TGTGCCAGCAGTATTATGGCGGGAGGCAATGAGCAGTTCTTC.

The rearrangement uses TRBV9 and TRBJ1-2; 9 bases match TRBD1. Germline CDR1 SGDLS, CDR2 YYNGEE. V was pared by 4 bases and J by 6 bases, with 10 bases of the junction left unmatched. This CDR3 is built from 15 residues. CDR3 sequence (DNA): TGTGCCAGCAGCTCGACGGGACAGGGTACCGATGGCTACACCTTC. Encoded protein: CASSSTGQGTDGYTF.

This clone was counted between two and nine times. CDR3 region: CASSQGAEEKLFF. As DNA, the CDR3 is TGTGCCAGCTCACAGGGGGCGGAAGAAAAACTGTTTTTT. V and J are TRBV18 and TRBJ1-4, with 7 bases lining up with TRBD1. V lost 4 bases and J lost 8; bases outside the gene matches: 4. From germline, CDR1 is KGHSH and CDR2 LQKENI. The CDR3 has 13 amino acids.

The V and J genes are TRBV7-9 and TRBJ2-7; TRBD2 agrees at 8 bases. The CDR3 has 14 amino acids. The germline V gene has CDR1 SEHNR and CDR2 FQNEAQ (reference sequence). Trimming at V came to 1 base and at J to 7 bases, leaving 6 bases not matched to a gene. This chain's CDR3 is CASSLDGRAGEQYF. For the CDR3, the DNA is TGTGCCAGCAGCTTAGACGGGAGGGCGGGGGAGCAGTACTTC.

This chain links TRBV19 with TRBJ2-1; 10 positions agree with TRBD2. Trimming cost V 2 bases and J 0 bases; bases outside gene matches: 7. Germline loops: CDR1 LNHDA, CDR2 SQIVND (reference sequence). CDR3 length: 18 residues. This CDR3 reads CASSITAGLADSYNEQFF. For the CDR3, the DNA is TGTGCCAGTAGTATAACCGCCGGACTAGCGGACTCCTACAATGAGCAGTTCTTC.

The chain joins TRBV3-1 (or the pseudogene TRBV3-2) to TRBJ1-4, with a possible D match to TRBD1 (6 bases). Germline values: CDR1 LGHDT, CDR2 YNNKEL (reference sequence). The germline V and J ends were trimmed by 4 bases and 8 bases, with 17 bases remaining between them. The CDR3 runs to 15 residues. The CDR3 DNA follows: TGTGCCAGCAGCCCCCGGGACAAGGGGGAAGAAAAACTGTTTTTT. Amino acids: CASSPRDKGEEKLFF.

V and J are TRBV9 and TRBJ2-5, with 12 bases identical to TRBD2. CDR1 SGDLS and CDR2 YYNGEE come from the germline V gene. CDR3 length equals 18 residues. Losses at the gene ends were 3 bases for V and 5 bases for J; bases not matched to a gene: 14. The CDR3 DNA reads TGTGCCAGCAGCGCCGGGACTAGCGGGCTCGGCGTTGGTGAGACCCAGTACTTC. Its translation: CASSAGTSGLGVGETQYF.

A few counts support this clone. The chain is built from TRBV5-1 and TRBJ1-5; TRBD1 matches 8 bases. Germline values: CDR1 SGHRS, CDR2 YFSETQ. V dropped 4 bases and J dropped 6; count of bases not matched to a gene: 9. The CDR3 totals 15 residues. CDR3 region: CASSPNPGGSQPQHF. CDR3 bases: TGCGCCAGCAGCCCCAATCCAGGGGGCAGTCAGCCCCAGCATTTT.

This chain's CDR3 is CASRDRAYEQYF. Written as DNA, the CDR3 is TGTGCCAGCCGGGACAGAGCCTACGAGCAGTACTTC. This sequence joins TRBV28 and TRBJ2-7, with 7 bases lining up with TRBD1. Germline V CDR1 and CDR2: MDHEN, SYDVKM. The CDR3 is made up of 12 amino acids. The J segment lost 2 bases and the V segment lost 8 bases, leaving 3 bases of the junction unmatched.

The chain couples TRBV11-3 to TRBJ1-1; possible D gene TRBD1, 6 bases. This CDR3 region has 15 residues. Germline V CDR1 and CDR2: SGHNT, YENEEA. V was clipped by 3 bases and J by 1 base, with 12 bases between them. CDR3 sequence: CASSFGGAGNTEAFF. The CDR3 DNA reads TGTGCCAGCAGCTTCGGGGGCGCGGGGAACACTGAAGCTTTCTTT.

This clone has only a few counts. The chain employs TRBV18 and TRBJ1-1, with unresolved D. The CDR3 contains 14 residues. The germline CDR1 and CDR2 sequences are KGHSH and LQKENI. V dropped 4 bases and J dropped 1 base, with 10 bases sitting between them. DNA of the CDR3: TGTGCCAGCTCACGAAAGCAAGAGAACACTGAAGCTTTCTTT. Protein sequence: CASSRKQENTEAFF.